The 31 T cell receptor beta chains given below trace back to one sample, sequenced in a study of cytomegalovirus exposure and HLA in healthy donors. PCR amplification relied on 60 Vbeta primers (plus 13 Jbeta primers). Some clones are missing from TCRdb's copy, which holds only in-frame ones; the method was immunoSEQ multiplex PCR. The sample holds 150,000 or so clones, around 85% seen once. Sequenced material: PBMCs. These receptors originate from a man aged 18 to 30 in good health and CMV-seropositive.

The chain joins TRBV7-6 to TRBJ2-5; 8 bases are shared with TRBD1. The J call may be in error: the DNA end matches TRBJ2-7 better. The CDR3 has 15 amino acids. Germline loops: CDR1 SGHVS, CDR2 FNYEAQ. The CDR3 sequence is CASSLGGTGSNEQYF. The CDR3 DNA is TGTGCCAGCAGCTTAGGAGGGACAGGTTCCAACGAGCAGTACTTC.

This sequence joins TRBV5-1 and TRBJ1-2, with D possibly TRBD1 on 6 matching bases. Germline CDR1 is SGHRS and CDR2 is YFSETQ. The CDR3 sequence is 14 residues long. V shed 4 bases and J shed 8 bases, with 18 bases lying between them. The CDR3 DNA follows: TGCGCCAGCAGCACAGGGACGGACACGGGGGGCTACACCTTC. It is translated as CASSTGTDTGGYTF.

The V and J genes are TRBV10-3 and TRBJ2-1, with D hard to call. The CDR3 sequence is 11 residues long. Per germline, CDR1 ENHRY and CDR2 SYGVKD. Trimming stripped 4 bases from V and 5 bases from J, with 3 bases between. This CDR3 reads CAISANNEQFF. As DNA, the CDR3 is TGTGCCATCAGTGCTAACAATGAGCAGTTCTTC.

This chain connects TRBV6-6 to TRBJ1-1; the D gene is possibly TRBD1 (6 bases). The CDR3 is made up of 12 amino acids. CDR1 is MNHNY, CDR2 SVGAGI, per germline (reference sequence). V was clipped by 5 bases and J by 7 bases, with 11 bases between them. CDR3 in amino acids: CASSGQPFEAFF. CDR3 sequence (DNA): TGTGCCAGCAGTGGACAGCCCTTTGAAGCTTTCTTT.

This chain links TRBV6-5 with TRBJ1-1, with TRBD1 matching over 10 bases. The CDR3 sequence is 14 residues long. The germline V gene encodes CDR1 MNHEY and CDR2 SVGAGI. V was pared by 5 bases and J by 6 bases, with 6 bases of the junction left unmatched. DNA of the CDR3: TGTGCCAGCAGTGACAGGGGGCGCTTCCCTGAAGCTTTCTTT. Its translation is CASSDRGRFPEAFF.

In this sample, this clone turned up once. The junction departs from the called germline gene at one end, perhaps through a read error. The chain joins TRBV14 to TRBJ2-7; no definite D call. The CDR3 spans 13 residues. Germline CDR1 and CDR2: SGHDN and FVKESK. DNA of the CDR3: TGTGCCAGCAGACAAGATTACCAGTACGAGCAGTACTTC. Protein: CASRQDYQYEQYF. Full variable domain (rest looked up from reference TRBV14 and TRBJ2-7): EAGVTQFPSHSVIEKGQTVTLRCDPISGHDNLYWYRRVMGKEIKFLLHFVKESKQDESGMPNNRFLAERTGGTYSTLKVQPAELEDSGVYFCASRQDYQYEQYFGPGTRLTVT.

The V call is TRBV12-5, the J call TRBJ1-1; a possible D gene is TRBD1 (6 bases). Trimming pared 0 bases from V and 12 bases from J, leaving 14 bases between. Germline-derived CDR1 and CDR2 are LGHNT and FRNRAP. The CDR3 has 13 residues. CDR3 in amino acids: CASGLVGGGLTFF. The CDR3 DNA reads TGTGCTAGTGGTTTGGTAGGTGGGGGCCTGACTTTCTTT.

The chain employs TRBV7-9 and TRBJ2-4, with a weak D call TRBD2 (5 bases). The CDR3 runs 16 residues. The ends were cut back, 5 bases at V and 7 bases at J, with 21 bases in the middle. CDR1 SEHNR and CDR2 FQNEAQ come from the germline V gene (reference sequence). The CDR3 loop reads CASSENGRGERNIQYF. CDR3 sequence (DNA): TGTGCCAGCAGCGAAAACGGCCGGGGAGAACGGAACATTCAGTACTTC.

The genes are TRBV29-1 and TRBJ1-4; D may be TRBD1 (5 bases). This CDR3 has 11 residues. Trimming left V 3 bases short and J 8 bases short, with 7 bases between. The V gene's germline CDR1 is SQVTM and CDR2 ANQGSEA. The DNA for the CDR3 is TGCAGCGTTGAGGGGGGAGAAAAACTGTTTTTT. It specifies CSVEGGEKLFF.

The CDR3 coding sequence is TGCGCCAGCAGCCAAGATAGGGCGGGACCCTACGAGCAGTACTTC. Translated: CASSQDRAGPYEQYF. The rearrangement joins TRBV4-3 to TRBJ2-7, with a weak D call TRBD2 (6 bases). V dropped 0 bases and J dropped 2 bases, with 11 bases sitting between them. Germline V gene lookup returns CDR1 LGHNA and CDR2 YSLEER. The CDR3 consists of 15 residues.

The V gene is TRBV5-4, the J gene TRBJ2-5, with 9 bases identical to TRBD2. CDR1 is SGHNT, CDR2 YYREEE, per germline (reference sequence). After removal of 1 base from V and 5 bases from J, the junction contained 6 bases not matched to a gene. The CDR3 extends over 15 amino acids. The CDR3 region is CASSLKSSGEETQYF. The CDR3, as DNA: TGTGCCAGCAGCTTGAAGTCTAGCGGGGAGGAGACCCAGTACTTC.

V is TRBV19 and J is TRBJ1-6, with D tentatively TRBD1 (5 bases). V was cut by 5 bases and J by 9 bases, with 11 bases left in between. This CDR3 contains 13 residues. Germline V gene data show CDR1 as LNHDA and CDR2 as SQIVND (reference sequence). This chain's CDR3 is CASSGEGFSPLHF. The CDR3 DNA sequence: TGTGCCAGTAGTGGGGAGGGGTTTTCACCCCTCCACTTT. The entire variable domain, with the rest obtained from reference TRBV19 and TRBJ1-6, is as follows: DGGITQSPKYLFRKEGQNVTLSCEQNLNHDAMYWYRQDPGQGLRLIYYSQIVNDFQKGDIAEGYSVSREKKESFPLTVTSAQKNPTAFYLCASSGEGFSPLHFGNGTRLTVT.

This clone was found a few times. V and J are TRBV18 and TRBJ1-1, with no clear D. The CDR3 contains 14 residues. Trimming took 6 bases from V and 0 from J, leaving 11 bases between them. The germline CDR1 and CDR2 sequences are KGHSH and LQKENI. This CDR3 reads CASSPGPMNTEAFF. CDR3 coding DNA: TGTGCCAGCTCCCCGGGTCCGATGAACACTGAAGCTTTCTTT.

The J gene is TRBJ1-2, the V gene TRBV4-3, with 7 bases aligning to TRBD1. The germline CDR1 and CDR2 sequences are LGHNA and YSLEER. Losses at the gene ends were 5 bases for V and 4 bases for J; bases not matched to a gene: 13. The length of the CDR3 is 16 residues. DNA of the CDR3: TGCGCCAGCAGCGGTTATGCGACAGGGACCATCTATGGCTACACCTTC. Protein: CASSGYATGTIYGYTF.

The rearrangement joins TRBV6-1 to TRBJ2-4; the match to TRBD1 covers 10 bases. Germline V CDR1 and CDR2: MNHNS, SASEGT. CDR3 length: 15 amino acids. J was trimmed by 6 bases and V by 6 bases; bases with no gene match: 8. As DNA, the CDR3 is TGTGCCAGCAGCGCGACAGGGGGCGGGGGAAACATTCAGTACTTC. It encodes CASSATGGGGNIQYF.

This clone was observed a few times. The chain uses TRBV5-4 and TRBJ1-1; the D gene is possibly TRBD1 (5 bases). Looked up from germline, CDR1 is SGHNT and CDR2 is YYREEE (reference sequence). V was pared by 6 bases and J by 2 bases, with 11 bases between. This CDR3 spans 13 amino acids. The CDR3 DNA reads TGTGCCAGCAACATTGGGGCAAACACTGAAGCTTTCTTT. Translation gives CASNIGANTEAFF.

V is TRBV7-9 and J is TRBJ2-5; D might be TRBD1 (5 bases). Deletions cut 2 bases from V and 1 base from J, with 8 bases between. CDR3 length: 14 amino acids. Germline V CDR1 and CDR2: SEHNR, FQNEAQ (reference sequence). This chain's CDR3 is CASSLSQGQETQYF. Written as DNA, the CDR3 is TGTGCCAGCAGCTTATCTCAGGGCCAAGAGACCCAGTACTTC.

CDR3 sequence reads: CASSYGASGGQETQYF. The CDR3 DNA sequence: TGTGCCAGCAGTTACGGGGCCTCCGGGGGCCAAGAGACCCAGTACTTC. The chain carries TRBV6-5 and TRBJ2-5; the D gene is possibly TRBD2 (6 bases). In germline, CDR1 is MNHEY, CDR2 SVGAGI. This CDR3 spans 16 amino acids. Trimming pared 2 bases from V and 1 base from J, leaving 14 bases between.

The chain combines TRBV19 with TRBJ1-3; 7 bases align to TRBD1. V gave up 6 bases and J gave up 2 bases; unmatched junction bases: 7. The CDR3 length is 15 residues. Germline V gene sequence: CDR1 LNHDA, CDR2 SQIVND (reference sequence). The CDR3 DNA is TGTGCCAGTAGACTGACAGGGCTTGCTGGAAACACCATATATTTT. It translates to CASRLTGLAGNTIYF.

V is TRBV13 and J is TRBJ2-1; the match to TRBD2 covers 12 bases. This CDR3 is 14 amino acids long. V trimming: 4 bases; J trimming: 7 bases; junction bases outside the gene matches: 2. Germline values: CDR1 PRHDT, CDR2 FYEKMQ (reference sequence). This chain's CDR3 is CASSSGLAGNEQFF. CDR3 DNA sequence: TGTGCCAGCAGCTCAGGACTAGCGGGGAATGAGCAGTTCTTC.

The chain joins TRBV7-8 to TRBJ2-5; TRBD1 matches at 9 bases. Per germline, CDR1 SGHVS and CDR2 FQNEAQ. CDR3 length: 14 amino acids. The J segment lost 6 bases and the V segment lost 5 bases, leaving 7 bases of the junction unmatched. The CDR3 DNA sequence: TGTGCCAGCAGCAGCGACAGGGGGTCTAAGACCCAGTACTTC. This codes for CASSSDRGSKTQYF.

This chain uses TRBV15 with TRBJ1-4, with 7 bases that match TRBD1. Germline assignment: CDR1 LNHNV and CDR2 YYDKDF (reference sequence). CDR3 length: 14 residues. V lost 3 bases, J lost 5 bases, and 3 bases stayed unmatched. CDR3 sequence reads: CATSSQGVNEKLFF. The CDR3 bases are TGTGCCACCAGCAGTCAGGGGGTAAATGAAAAACTGTTTTTT.

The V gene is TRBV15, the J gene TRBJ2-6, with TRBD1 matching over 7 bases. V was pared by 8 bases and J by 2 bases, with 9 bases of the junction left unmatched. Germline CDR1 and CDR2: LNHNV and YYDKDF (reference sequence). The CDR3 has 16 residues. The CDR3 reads CATQGRDSPGANVLTF. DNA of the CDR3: TGTGCCACCCAGGGTAGGGACAGTCCTGGGGCCAACGTCCTGACTTTC.

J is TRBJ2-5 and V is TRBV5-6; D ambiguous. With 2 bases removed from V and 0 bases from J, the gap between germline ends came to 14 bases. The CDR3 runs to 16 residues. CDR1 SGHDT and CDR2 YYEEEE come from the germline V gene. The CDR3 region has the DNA TGTGCCAGCAGCTTTGGCGGTCCTGTTTACCAAGAGACCCAGTACTTC. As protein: CASSFGGPVYQETQYF.

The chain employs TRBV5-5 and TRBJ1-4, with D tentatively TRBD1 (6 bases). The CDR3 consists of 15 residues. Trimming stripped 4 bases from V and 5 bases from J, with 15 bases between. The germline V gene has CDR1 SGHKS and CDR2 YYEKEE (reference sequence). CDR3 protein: CASSPLGGPNEKLFF. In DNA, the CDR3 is TGTGCCAGCAGCCCATTGGGGGGGCCAAATGAAAAACTGTTTTTT.

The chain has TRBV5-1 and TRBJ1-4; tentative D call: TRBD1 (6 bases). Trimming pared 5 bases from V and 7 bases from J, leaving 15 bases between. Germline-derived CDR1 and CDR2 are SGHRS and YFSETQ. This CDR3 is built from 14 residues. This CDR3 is CASREQGIGEKLFF. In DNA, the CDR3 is TGCGCCAGCAGAGAACAGGGAATTGGTGAAAAACTGTTTTTT.

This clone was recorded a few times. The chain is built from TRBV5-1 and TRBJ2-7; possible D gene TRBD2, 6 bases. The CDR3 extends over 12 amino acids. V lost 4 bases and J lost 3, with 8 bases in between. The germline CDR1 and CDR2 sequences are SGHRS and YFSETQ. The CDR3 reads CASSGGIYEQYF. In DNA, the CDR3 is TGCGCCAGCAGCGGCGGGATCTACGAGCAGTACTTC.

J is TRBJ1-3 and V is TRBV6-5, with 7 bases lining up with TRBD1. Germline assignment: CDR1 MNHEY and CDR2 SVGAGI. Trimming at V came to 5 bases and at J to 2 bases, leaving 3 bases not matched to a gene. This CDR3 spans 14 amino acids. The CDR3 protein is CASSKQGPGNTIYF. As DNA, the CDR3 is TGTGCCAGCAGTAAACAGGGGCCTGGAAACACCATATATTTT.

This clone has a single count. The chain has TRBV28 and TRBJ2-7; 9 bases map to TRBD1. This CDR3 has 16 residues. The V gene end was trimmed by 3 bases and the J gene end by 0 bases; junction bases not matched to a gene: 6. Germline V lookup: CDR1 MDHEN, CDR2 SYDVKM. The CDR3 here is CASSFSGTGNSYEQYF. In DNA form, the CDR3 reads TGTGCCAGCAGTTTCTCCGGGACAGGGAACTCCTACGAGCAGTACTTC.

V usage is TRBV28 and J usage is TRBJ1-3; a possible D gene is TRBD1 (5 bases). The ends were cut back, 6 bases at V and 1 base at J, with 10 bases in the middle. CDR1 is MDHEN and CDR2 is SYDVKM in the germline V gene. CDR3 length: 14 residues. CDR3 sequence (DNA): TGTGCCAGCAGATCCGGGACTTCTGGAAACACCATATATTTT. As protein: CASRSGTSGNTIYF. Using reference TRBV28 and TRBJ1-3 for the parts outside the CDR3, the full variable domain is DVKVTQSSRYLVKRTGEKVFLECVQDMDHENMFWYRQDPGLGLRLIYFSYDVKMKEKGDIPEGYSVSREKKERFSLILESASTNQTSMYLCASRSGTSGNTIYFGEGSWLTVV.

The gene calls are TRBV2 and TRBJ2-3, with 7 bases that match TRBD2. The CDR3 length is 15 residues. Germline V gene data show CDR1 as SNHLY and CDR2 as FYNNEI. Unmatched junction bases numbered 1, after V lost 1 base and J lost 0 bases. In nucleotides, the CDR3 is TGTGCCAGCAGTGAAGGGCGGGGGAGCACAGATACGCAGTATTTT. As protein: CASSEGRGSTDTQYF.